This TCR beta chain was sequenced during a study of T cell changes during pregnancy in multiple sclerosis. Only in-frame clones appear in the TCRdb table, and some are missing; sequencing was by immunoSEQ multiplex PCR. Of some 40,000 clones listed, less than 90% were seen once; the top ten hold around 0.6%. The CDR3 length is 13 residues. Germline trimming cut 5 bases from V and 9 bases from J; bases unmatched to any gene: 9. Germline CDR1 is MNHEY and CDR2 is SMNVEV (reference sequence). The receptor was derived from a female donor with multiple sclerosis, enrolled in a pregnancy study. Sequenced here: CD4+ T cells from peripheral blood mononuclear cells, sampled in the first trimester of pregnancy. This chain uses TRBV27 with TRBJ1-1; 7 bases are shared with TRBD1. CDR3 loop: CASSPQTGRKAFF. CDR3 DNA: TGTGCCAGCAGTCCGCAGACAGGGAGGAAAGCTTTCTTT.